Following are 3 T cell receptor beta chains from one sample sequenced in a study of control samples from healthy donors and cancer patients. Method: immunoSEQ multiplex PCR; TCRdb's copy keeps in-frame clones and lacks some. The data show approximately 82,000 clones, around 87% seen once. The sequenced sample was blood. The origin of the receptors is a man aged 45-65 years in good health.

This clone was counted a few times. The genes are TRBV14 and TRBJ2-5; no definite D call. The V end was cut by 3 bases, the J end by 9 bases, with 8 bases between. In germline, CDR1 is SGHDN, CDR2 FVKESK. This CDR3 is 11 amino acids long. CDR3 DNA: TGTGCCAGCAGCCATGGTGGGGCCCAGTACTTC. Protein: CASSHGGAQYF.

This rearrangement joins TRBV9 to TRBJ2-3; tentative D call: TRBD2 (6 bases). CDR3 length: 17 residues. The germline gives CDR1 SGDLS, CDR2 YYNGEE. V shed 0 bases and J shed 0 bases, with 14 bases lying between them. The CDR3 region has the DNA TGTGCCAGCAGCGTAGAGGGAGGTCACGGGAGCACAGATACGCAGTATTTT. It specifies CASSVEGGHGSTDTQYF.

The chain joins TRBV6-4 to TRBJ1-1; possibly TRBD1 for D (5 bases). Per the germline V gene, CDR1 is MRHNA and CDR2 is SNTAGT. V was trimmed by 5 bases and J by 0 bases, leaving 19 bases between them. The CDR3 length is 17 residues. In DNA form, the CDR3 reads TGTGCCAGCAGTCCCATTAGGGGAGGACCGATGAACACTGAAGCTTTCTTT. Translating gives CASSPIRGGPMNTEAFF.